This T cell receptor beta chain came from a study of T-cell reconstitution after alpha-beta-depleted transplantation in children. Study-wide findings and caveats: Approximately two months post-transplant, alpha-beta T cells reportedly originated from several hundred expanded graft clones. Recipient T cells and thymic progenitors that survived were the source of the high TCRbeta diversity seen at day 60 in some patients. Newly produced T cells mostly provided counts and TCRbeta diversity after one year, as hyperexpanded clones declined.

Unique molecular identifiers were used to barcode this TCRbeta library. TCRdb analysed the PCR reads with MiXCR anew, one entry per CDR3 protein. The sample records approximately 980,000 distinct CDR3 sequences, roughly 31% being singletons. Points on this clonotype: Its target is not known.

The TCR comes from a boy in the first two years of life who had a stem cell transplant for SCID, so the T cells may come from the graft donor. Sequencing used PBMCs, mostly from graft donor cells, obtained 360 days after TCRalphabeta/CD19-depleted stem cell transplant.

The CDR3 here is CASSVNRSPLHF. As DNA, the CDR3 is TGTGCCAGCAGCGTAAACAGATCACCCCTCCACTTT. The rearrangement joins TRBV9 to TRBJ1-6; D gene uncertain. Germline values: CDR1 SGDLS, CDR2 YYNGEE. The CDR3 is 12 amino acids. The V end lost 1 base, the J end lost 10 bases, and 6 bases lay between the germline ends.